Listed below are T cell receptor beta chains from one sample, sequenced in a study of blood T cell repertoires in COVID-19. Generated by immunoSEQ multiplex PCR, the TCRdb table keeps only in-frame clones and is missing some. The table includes about 320,000 clones, roughly 90% detected once. Sequencing was done on a sample of PBMCs or T cells enriched from blood (not recorded which). The receptors come from a woman under 30 who had recovered from COVID-19. CDR3s include the opening cysteine and the closing phenylalanine or tryptophan. Fields, in order: CDR3 protein, CDR3 DNA, clone size, J gene, D gene, V gene. A D gene is named only where the DNA matches it firmly. Rows give clone size only sometimes, using once, few, many, or a class for an expanded clone.

CDR3: CASSIFTYEQYF
DNA: TGTGCCAGCAGTATCTTTACCTACGAGCAGTACTTC
size: .
J: TRBJ2-7
D: .
V: TRBV3-1/TRBV3-2

CDR3: CASSLDSLIMNTEAFF
DNA: TGTGCCAGCAGCTTGGATTCGCTAATCATGAACACTGAAGCTTTCTTT
size: .
J: TRBJ1-1
D: .
V: TRBV5-4

CDR3: CASSTDTRYGYTF
DNA: TGTGCCAGCAGTACGGACACTCGCTATGGCTACACCTTC
size: .
J: TRBJ1-2
D: .
V: TRBV27

CDR3: CASTARDRGNYGYTF
DNA: TGTGCCAGCACCGCGCGCGACAGGGGTAACTATGGCTACACCTTC
size: .
J: TRBJ1-2
D: TRBD1
V: TRBV9

CDR3: CASSSQANTEAFF
DNA: TGTGCCAGCTCATCACAAGCGAACACTGAAGCTTTCTTT
size: .
J: TRBJ1-1
D: .
V: TRBV18

CDR3: CAIRPQGWGEQFF
DNA: TGTGCCATCAGGCCACAGGGATGGGGCGAGCAGTTCTTC
size: .
J: TRBJ2-1
D: .
V: TRBV10-3

CDR3: CSAGMVTEAFF
DNA: TGCAGTGCCGGGATGGTCACTGAAGCTTTCTTT
size: .
J: TRBJ1-1
D: .
V: TRBV20-1

CDR3: CASSFFRDMNTEAFF
DNA: TGTGCCAGCAGTTTTTTCAGGGACATGAACACTGAAGCTTTCTTT
size: once
J: TRBJ1-1
D: .
V: TRBV28

CDR3: CASSSGEGNEKLFF
DNA: TGTGCCAGCAGTTCAGGGGAGGGGAATGAAAAACTGTTTTTT
size: .
J: TRBJ1-4
D: .
V: TRBV2

CDR3: CASSQARYYGYTF
DNA: TGCGCCAGCAGCCAAGCGAGGTACTATGGCTACACCTTC
size: .
J: TRBJ1-2
D: .
V: TRBV4-3

CDR3: CASSIRGGPPDTQYF
DNA: TGCGCCAGCAGCATCAGGGGTGGCCCCCCAGATACGCAGTATTTT
size: .
J: TRBJ2-3
D: .
V: TRBV4-1

CDR3: CASSLTGGARETQYF
DNA: TGTGCCAGCAGCTTAACCGGGGGGGCACGAGAGACCCAGTACTTC
size: .
J: TRBJ2-5
D: TRBD2
V: TRBV7-3

CDR3: CARTTYGYTF
DNA: TGTGCCAGAACTACATATGGCTACACCTTC
size: .
J: TRBJ1-2
D: .
V: TRBV21-1

CDR3: CAIMDSFSSGNTIYF
DNA: TGTGCCATCATGGACAGCTTTTCCTCTGGAAACACCATATATTTT
size: .
J: TRBJ1-3
D: .
V: TRBV10-3

CDR3: CASSPRPGALHF
DNA: TGTGCCAGCAGTCCCCGCCCCGGAGCCCTCCACTTT
size: .
J: TRBJ1-6
D: .
V: TRBV28

CDR3: CASSRQGSPGYTF
DNA: TGTGCCAGCAGCCGACAGGGCTCCCCTGGCTACACCTTC
size: .
J: TRBJ1-2
D: TRBD1
V: TRBV7-2

CDR3: CASSEGWQGGYTF
DNA: TGTGCCAGCAGTGAAGGGTGGCAGGGTGGCTACACCTTC
size: .
J: TRBJ1-2
D: .
V: TRBV2

CDR3: CASGDFQETQYF
DNA: TGTGCCAGCGGAGACTTCCAAGAGACCCAGTACTTC
size: .
J: TRBJ2-5
D: .
V: TRBV4-2